These 4 T cell receptor beta chains originate from one sample sequenced in a study of blood T cells in healthy people across ages. A J-beta primer mix and a sample-barcoded 5' primer were used in a second PCR of roughly 6 to 11 cycles. One entry per CDR3 protein results from TCRdb running MiXCR on the 5' RACE reads. The data hold some 1.4 million distinct CDR3 sequences, with roughly 40% observed a single time. Sequences were obtained from blood. These receptors were obtained from a woman aged 18-29 years in good health.

This clonotype has a handful of counts. This chain links TRBV10-2 with TRBJ2-1; 9 bases are shared with TRBD1. Unmatched junction bases numbered 8, after V lost 3 bases and J lost 5 bases. Germline V lookup: CDR1 WSHSY, CDR2 SAAADI. The CDR3 is 16 amino acids. The CDR3 DNA follows: TGCGCCAGCAGTGACCCGGACAGGGGAGTCCACAATGAGCAGTTCTTC. Its protein is CASSDPDRGVHNEQFF.

This sequence joins TRBV11-2 and TRBJ2-5, with 13 bases identical to TRBD2. CDR3 size: 16 residues. Germline CDR1 and CDR2: SGHAT and FQNNGV. The junction had 4 bases not matched to a gene; V was cut back by 3 bases and J by 3 bases. The CDR3 DNA reads TGTGCCAGCAGCTTCGGACTAGCGGGAGTGGAAGAGACCCAGTACTTC. Translating it yields CASSFGLAGVEETQYF.

J is TRBJ1-1 and V is TRBV6-5; 9 positions match TRBD1. Germline loops: CDR1 MNHEY, CDR2 SVGAGI. V was pared by 4 bases and J by 1 base, with 7 bases of the junction left unmatched. The CDR3 is 16 amino acids. The CDR3 reads CASSWVGQGKNTEAFF. The CDR3 DNA sequence: TGTGCCAGCAGTTGGGTAGGACAGGGGAAGAACACTGAAGCTTTCTTT.

This clonotype occurred a few times. J is TRBJ2-3 and V is TRBV24-1, with 14 bases identical to TRBD2. The CDR3 is 19 residues long. The V gene's germline CDR1 is KGHDR and CDR2 SFDVKD. V dropped 4 bases and J dropped 0; count of bases not matched to a gene: 8. In DNA form, the CDR3 reads TGTGCCACCAGTGACGGACTAGCGGGGGGACCCACTAGCACAGATACGCAGTATTTT. Protein: CATSDGLAGGPTSTDTQYF.